This TCR beta chain was observed in a study of blood T cell repertoires in COVID-19. At the level of the study: Some COVID-19 samples were acute and others convalescent; all came from the United States, Italy and Spain. Sample material is recorded as cDNA or gDNA derived from T cells, B-cell-depleted T cells, or PBMCs.

As processed by the authors: Estimation of nucleated cell counts relied on the amplification of reference gene primers. Method: immunoSEQ multiplex PCR; TCRdb's copy keeps in-frame clones and lacks some. V and J calls and clone size are given by that table; D and trimming were obtained from the DNA. This table holds roughly 200,000 clones, nearly 90% found once. Source material: peripheral blood. This receptor was taken from a man aged 55 to 69 with active or convalescent COVID-19.

CDR3: CATGQGDQPQHF. CDR3 DNA sequence: TGTGCCACTGGACAGGGCGATCAGCCCCAGCATTTT. The gene calls are TRBV6-6 and TRBJ1-5; 8 positions match TRBD1. Germline V gene data show CDR1 as MNHNY and CDR2 as SVGAGI (reference sequence). Trimming at V came to 10 bases and at J to 5 bases, leaving 4 bases not matched to a gene. The length of the CDR3 is 12 residues.